This T cell receptor (beta chain) was recovered during a study of T cell responses to AZD1222 COVID-19 vaccine (dated by TCRdb to about 2021). Broadly, across the study: TCR sequencing covered more than 230 trial participants: 200 to 210 given two doses of AZD1222 and around 25 given two doses of MenACWY control vaccine. Trial participants were enrolled into age subgroups of 18-55, 56-69 and 70-plus years, which contained around 150, 29 and 61 TCR-sequenced participants, respectively.

Reading the label with the study, this specimen's time point is: about 28 days (+/-7) after the second vaccine dose. AZD1222 recipients given second doses at about 4 weeks or at about 12 weeks were pooled, since spike-specific TCR depth and breadth were not found to differ between the two schedules. Vaccinee samples were obtained from the UK trials COV001 and COV002, which included a single-blind randomized controlled phase 2/3 trial of AZD1222 (ChAdOx1 nCoV-19) in healthy adults. For TCRbeta chain sequencing, PBMC samples were collected from trial participants at day 0 and at day 28 after the second dose. As encoded in the germline V gene, CDR1 is SGHTA while CDR2 is FQGNSA. V and J are trimmed by 5 bases and 8 bases, and the gene matches miss 6 bases of the junction. The cysteine opens and the phenylalanine closes a CDR3 of 13 amino acids. The only DNA kept is the CDR3, 39 bases in frame from the first base.

Results and caveats for the whole study, not just this receptor: Spike-specific TCR breadth and depth rose significantly after two AZD1222 doses compared with day 0 and with MenACWY recipients. CD4 TCRs associated with the vaccine covered the entire spike protein, and the dominant responses were in regions 160-218 and 743-854. Nearly half of unique spike-specific TCRs reportedly recognized epitopes outside regions mutated in the B.1.351 and B.1.1.7 variants. In the small 56-69-year group, the increase in depth fell short of significance, most likely because of low power. Conclusions about previously exposed vaccinees were limited because only 5 or 6 AZD1222 recipients were SARS-CoV-2 seropositive at baseline. Most participants were white British and females outnumbered males, and the authors suggested that clonal diversity may have been underestimated. No day 14 peak-response samples were available, so repertoires were characterized only after the peak T cell response.

The CDR3 regions of human TCRbeta chains were analyzed by immunosequencing. In the original analysis: TCRs in the repertoires were matched against a reference library of SARS-CoV-2-specific TCRs that had been generated with the MIRA antigen-specificity platform. Breadth was defined as the fraction of unique TCRs that were SARS-CoV-2-associated, and depth was defined as the fraction of total T cells that were SARS-CoV-2-associated. Using the MIRA data, every spike-specific TCR was mapped to the spike region that the TCR reacted to and assigned to either a CD4 or a CD8 class. Log10-transformed breadth and depth values were compared by one-way ANOVA with Sidak's multiple comparisons tests. Drawn from immuneACCESS, this table holds only the in-frame rearrangements with V and J called that TCRdb kept. Clones are partly lost; checked studies trace under half to an unresolved V gene and leave the rest unexplained. That table gives V, J and clone size, and the DNA gave D and trimming. This sample lists tens of thousands of clones; 87% were detected once. Together, the top ten hold around 10% of the sample.

Remarks on this clone: Its cognate antigen has yet to be identified. The input lacks base qualities; no much larger clone sits a single base away.

Material: peripheral blood, obtained 28 days after the second AZD1222 dose. The rearrangement combines TRBV7-2 with TRBJ1-2, with 9 middle bases fitting TRBD1. The receptor comes from an adult who received the AZD1222 COVID-19 vaccine. The CDR3 region reads CASSARQGGGYTF. The DNA reads TGTGCCAGCAGCGCAAGACAGGGGGGCGGCTACACCTTC.